The 8 T cell receptor beta chains given below trace back to one sample, sequenced in a study of CD8 T cells in Susac syndrome. A quantity of roughly 0.5 to 1 ug RNA underwent reverse transcription using random hexamers. MiXCR was run by TCRdb on the immunoSEQ multiplex PCR reads, yielding one entry per CDR3 protein. The table shows some 76,000 distinct CDR3 sequences, with about 91% occurring only once. Sequenced material: CD8+ T cells from PBMCs. These receptors were collected from a human donor with multiple sclerosis.

A single count supports this clonotype. CDR3 sequence: CASSLKALNSPLHF. CDR3 bases: TGTGCCAGCAGCTTAAAGGCGCTTAATTCACCCCTCCACTTT. This chain uses TRBV5-6 with TRBJ1-6; D is unresolved. This CDR3 is 14 amino acids long. Trimming shortened V by 2 bases and J by 6 bases, and 9 bases separated the two germline ends. Per the germline V gene, CDR1 is SGHDT and CDR2 is YYEEEE.

The J gene is TRBJ2-7, the V gene TRBV18; 7 nucleotides line up with TRBD1. Per the germline V gene, CDR1 is KGHSH and CDR2 is LQKENI. The CDR3 covers 16 residues. Trimming cost V 4 bases and J 3 bases; bases outside gene matches: 12. The CDR3 DNA sequence: TGTGCCAGCTCACTTACCACGGGACAGTCCCTCTACGAGCAGTACTTC. Protein sequence: CASSLTTGQSLYEQYF.

The chain carries TRBV5-6 and TRBJ2-7, with TRBD1 matching 8 bases. The V gene's germline CDR1 is SGHDT and CDR2 YYEEEE. V trimming: 1 base; J trimming: 2 bases; junction bases outside the gene matches: 8. The CDR3 runs to 16 residues. The chain's CDR3 is CASSLRGGTGAYEQYF. The CDR3 bases are TGTGCCAGCAGCTTGAGGGGTGGGACAGGCGCCTACGAGCAGTACTTC.

J is TRBJ2-7 and V is TRBV14; D gene ambiguous. The germline V gene encodes CDR1 SGHDN and CDR2 FVKESK. The CDR3 runs 15 residues. V dropped 0 bases and J dropped 3 bases, with 12 bases sitting between them. CDR3 nucleotide sequence: TGTGCCAGCAGCCAAGATGCGACAACGCTCTACGAGCAGTACTTC. Translated, it gives CASSQDATTLYEQYF.

The chain couples TRBV2 to TRBJ2-3; tentative D call: TRBD1 (5 bases). The length of the CDR3 is 13 residues. In germline, CDR1 is SNHLY, CDR2 FYNNEI. Trimming cost V 4 bases and J 1 base, with 6 bases left between them. The CDR3 sequence: CASSGQRTDTQYF. The CDR3 nucleotides are TGTGCCAGCAGTGGACAGCGCACAGATACGCAGTATTTT.

The V and J genes are TRBV12-3 or TRBV12-4 and TRBJ2-7, with TRBD1 matching 8 bases. The CDR3 extends over 15 amino acids. V lost 5 bases to trimming and J lost 1 base; unmatched junction nucleotides: 7. As DNA, the CDR3 is TGTGCCAGCAGTGCAGGGGGCTCAGGGTCCTACGAGCAGTACTTC. Translating it yields CASSAGGSGSYEQYF.

The chain has TRBV30 and TRBJ1-1; D possibly corresponds to TRBD1 (6 bases). This CDR3 has 12 residues. CDR1 is GTSNPN, CDR2 SVGIG, per germline (reference sequence). The V and J ends lost 3 bases and 2 bases respectively, with 7 bases between them. The CDR3: CAWRQGNTEAFF. CDR3 bases: TGTGCCTGGAGACAGGGAAACACTGAAGCTTTCTTT.

This sequence joins TRBV5-1 and TRBJ2-1; 8 positions match TRBD1. This CDR3 region has 15 residues. Trimming took 6 bases from V and 0 from J; bases not matched to a gene: 5. CDR1 is SGHRS, CDR2 YFSETQ, per germline. This chain's CDR3 is CASTRTGPSYNEQFF. CDR3 nucleotide sequence: TGCGCCAGCACTCGGACAGGGCCCTCCTACAATGAGCAGTTCTTC.